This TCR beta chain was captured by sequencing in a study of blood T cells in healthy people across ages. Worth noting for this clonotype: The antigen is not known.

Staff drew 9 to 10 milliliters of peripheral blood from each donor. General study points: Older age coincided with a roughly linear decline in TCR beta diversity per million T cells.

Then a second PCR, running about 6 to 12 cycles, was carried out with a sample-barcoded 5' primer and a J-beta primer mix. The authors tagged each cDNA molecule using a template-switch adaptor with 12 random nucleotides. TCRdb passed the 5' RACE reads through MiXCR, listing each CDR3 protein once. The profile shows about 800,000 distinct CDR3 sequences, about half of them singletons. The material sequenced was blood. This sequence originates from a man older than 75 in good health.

The CDR3 coding sequence is TGTGCCAGCAGTCCCAGCCACGGGACTCGCACAGATACGCAGTATTTT. Protein sequence: CASSPSHGTRTDTQYF. The chain combines TRBV12-3 or TRBV12-4 with TRBJ2-3; tentatively, D is TRBD2 (6 bases). Trimming removed 5 bases from V and 1 base from J, with 16 bases in between. This CDR3 is built from 16 residues.